This T cell receptor (beta chain) was sequenced in a study of T cell responses to AZD1222 COVID-19 vaccine. Regarding the study as a whole: It was only after the peak T cell response that any repertoires were sampled. It should be noted that donors were predominantly white British and more often female, and clonal diversity was possibly underestimated. Only 5 or 6 individuals given AZD1222 were seropositive at baseline. Receipt of two AZD1222 doses was followed by a rise in Spike-specific TCR breadth and depth.

The CDR3 covers 17 residues. V was shortened by 0 bases and J by 3 bases, with 12 bases between the two germline ends. Germline V gene lookup returns CDR1 MGHRA and CDR2 YSYEKL. Of note for this clone: Antigen unknown.

TCRdb's copy holds only in-frame clones and misses some; the assay was immunoSEQ multiplex PCR. In the table there are 180,000 or so clones, around 90% of which are singletons. This clonotype was sampled from an adult who received the AZD1222 COVID-19 vaccine. The gene calls are TRBV4-1 and TRBJ2-6; tentatively, D is TRBD1 (6 bases). The source was peripheral blood, collected 28 days after the second AZD1222 dose. The CDR3: CASSQELGAGGANVLTF. As DNA, the CDR3 is TGCGCCAGCAGCCAAGAATTGGGGGCGGGTGGGGCCAACGTCCTGACTTTC.